This TCR beta chain was recovered during a study of T cells in Graves' hyperthyroidism and ophthalmopathy. Across the whole study: Upon initial diagnosis and before any treatment, peripheral blood was collected.

Stable disease denoted Graves' hyperthyroidism without ophthalmopathy progression within 18 months. Among the patients, aged 18 to 65, hyperthyroidism was newly diagnosed and had lasted under 2 months. Germline CDR1 and CDR2: LNHDA and SQIVND (reference sequence). The CDR3 loop spans 16 amino acids. With 4 bases removed from V and 0 bases from J, the gap between germline ends came to 13 bases. RNA transcripts were the template for amplifying TCR beta CDR3 regions. First-round RT-PCR with HTBI primers amplified the TCR CDR3 region. TCRdb itself ran the multiplex PCR reads through MiXCR, one entry per CDR3 protein. The sample shows more than 600,000 distinct CDR3 sequences, about 16% of them seen only once.

The sequence was obtained from a man between 18 and 35 years old with Graves' hyperthyroidism. The chain employs TRBV19 and TRBJ2-4; unclear D gene. The sequencing input was blood. CDR3: CASSTTGFLAKNIQYF. DNA of the CDR3: TGTGCCAGTAGTACAACTGGCTTTCTAGCCAAAAACATTCAGTACTTC.